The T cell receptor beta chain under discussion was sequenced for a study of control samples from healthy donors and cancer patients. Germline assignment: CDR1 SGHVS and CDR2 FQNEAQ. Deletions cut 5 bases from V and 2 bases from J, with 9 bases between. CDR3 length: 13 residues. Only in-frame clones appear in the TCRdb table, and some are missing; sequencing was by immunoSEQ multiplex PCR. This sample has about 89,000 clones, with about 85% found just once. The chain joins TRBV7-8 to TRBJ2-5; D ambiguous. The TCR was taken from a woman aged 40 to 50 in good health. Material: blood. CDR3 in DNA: TGTGCCAGCAGCATACGGGTTCAAGAGACCCAGTACTTC. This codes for CASSIRVQETQYF.